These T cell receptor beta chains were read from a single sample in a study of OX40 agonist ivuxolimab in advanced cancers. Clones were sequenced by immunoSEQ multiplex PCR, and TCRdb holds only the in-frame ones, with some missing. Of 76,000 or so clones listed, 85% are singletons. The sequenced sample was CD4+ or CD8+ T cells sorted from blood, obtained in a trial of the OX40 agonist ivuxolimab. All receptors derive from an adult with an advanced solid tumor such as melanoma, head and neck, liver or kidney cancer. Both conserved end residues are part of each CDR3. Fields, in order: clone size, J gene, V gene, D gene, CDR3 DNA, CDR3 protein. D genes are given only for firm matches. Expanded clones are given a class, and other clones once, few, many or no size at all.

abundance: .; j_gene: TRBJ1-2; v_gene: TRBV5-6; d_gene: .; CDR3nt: TGTGCCAGCAGCCCGATCGACAGGAACTATGGCTACACCTTC; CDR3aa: CASSPIDRNYGYTF
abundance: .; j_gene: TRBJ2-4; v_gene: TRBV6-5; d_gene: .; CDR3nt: TGTGCCAGCAGTTCCGGGACGGGGGCTAACATTCAGTACTTC; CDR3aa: CASSSGTGANIQYF
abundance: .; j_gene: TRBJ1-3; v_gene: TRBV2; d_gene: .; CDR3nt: TGTGCCAGCAGTGCCACCCGCCGGGACACCCTCGCGACCATATATTTT; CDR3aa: CASSATRRDTLATIYF
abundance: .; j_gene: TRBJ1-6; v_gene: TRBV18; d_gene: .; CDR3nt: TGTGCCAGCTCACCAAGGTCCGGGGGCGTTGATTCACCCCTCCACTTT; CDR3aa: CASSPRSGGVDSPLHF
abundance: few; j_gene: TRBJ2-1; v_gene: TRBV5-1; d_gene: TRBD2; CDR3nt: TGCGCCAGCAGCCCCAACAGCGGGGGCTACAATGAGCAGTTCTTC; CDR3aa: CASSPNSGGYNEQFF
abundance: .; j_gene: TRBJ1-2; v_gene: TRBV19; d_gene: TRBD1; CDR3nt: TGTGCCAGTACCCCCGGGGGACAGGGGCCTGGCTACACCTTC; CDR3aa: CASTPGGQGPGYTF
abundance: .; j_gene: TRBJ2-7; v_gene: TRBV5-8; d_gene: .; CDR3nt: TGTGCCAGCAGGGAAACAGGGTTTAAGTACTTC; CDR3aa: CASRETGFKYF
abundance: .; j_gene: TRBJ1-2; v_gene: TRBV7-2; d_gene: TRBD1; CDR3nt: TGTGCCAGCAGCGACAGGGCTCGCGGCTACACCTTC; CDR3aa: CASSDRARGYTF
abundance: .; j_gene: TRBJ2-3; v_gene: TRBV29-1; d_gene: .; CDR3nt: TGCAGCGTTGAAGAATACCGGACGTCTAGCACAGATACGCAGTATTTT; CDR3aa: CSVEEYRTSSTDTQYF
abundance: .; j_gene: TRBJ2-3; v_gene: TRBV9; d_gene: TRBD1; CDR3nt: TGTGCCAGCAGCGACAGGGGTATCGGAGATACGCAGTATTTT; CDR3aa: CASSDRGIGDTQYF
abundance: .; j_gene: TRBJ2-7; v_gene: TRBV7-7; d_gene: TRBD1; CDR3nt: TGTGCCAGCAGCGAGGACAGGGGAGCCGAGCAGTACTTC; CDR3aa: CASSEDRGAEQYF
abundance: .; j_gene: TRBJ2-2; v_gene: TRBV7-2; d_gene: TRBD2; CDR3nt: TGTGCCAGCAGCTCAATTAGCGGGGGTCACACCGGGGAGCTGTTTTTT; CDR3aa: CASSSISGGHTGELFF
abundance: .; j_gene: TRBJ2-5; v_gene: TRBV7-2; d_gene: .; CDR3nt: TGTGCCAGCGGACTGGTGGGGGCCGAGACCCAGTACTTC; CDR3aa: CASGLVGAETQYF
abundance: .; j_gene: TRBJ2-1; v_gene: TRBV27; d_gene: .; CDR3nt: TGTGCCAGCAGTCCATCGGACGGTTACAATGAGCAGTTCTTC; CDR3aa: CASSPSDGYNEQFF
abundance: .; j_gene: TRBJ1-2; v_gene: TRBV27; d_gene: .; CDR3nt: TGTGCCAGCAGTTTATCGGGGGGAGATAAAGCGTATGGCTACACCTTC; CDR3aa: CASSLSGGDKAYGYTF
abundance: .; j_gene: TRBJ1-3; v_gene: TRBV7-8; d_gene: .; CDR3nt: TGTGCCAGCAGCTTAGCTAGCCCCGGAAACACCATATATTTT; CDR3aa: CASSLASPGNTIYF
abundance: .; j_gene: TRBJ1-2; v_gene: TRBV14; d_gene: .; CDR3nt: TGTGCCAGCAGTCGACGGACTAACTATGGCTACACCTTC; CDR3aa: CASSRRTNYGYTF
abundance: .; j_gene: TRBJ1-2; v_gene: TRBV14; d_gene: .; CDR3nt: TGTGCCAGCAGCCAACAACAGGAGAACTATGGCTACACCTTC; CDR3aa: CASSQQQENYGYTF
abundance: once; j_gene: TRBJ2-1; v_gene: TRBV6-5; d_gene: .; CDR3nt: TGTGCCTCCCGGACAGAAAGCAATGAGCAGTTCTTC; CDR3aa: CASRTESNEQFF
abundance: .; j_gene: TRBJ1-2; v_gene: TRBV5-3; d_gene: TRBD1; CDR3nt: TGTGCCAGAAGAGTGGACAGGGGGCCGGTAACTAATGGCTACACCTTC; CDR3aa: CARRVDRGPVTNGYTF
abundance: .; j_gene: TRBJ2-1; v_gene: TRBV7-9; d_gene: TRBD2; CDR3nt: TGTGCCAGCAGCCCGGTCAGTGGACTAGAGGTCAATGAGCAGTTCTTC; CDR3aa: CASSPVSGLEVNEQFF
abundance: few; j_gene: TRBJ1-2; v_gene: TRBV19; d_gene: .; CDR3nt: TGTGCCAGTAGTATCCGGACACCACTTAACTATGGCTACACCTTC; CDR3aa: CASSIRTPLNYGYTF
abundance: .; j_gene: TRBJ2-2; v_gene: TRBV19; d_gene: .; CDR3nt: TGTGCCAGTAGTATTGGCAGCACCGGGGAGCTGTTTTTT; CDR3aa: CASSIGSTGELFF
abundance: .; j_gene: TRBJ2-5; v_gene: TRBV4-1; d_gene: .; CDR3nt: TGCGCCAGCAGCCAAGGGACACCACAGGCGAGAGAGACCCAGTACTTC; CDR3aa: CASSQGTPQARETQYF
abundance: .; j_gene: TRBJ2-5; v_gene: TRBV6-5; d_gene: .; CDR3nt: TGTGCCAGCAAGCAGGGTCGGGAGACCCAGTACTTC; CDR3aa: CASKQGRETQYF
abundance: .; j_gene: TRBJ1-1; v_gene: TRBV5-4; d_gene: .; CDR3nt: TGTGCCAGCAGCGTGGGGGGCATGAACACTGAAGCTTTCTTT; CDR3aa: CASSVGGMNTEAFF
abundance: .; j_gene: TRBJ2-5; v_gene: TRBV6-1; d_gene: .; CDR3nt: TGTGCCAGCAGCCGTCAGATGGGGCAGCGGGAGACCCAGTACTTC; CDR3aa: CASSRQMGQRETQYF
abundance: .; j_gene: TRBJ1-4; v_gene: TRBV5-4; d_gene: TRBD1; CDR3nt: TGTGCCAGCAGCGCTGGACAGGGACGTGAAAAACTGTTTTTT; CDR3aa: CASSAGQGREKLFF
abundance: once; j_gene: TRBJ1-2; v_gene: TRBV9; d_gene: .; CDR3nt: TGTGCCAGCAGCCCCCCTCCAGACAACTATGGCTACACCTTC; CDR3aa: CASSPPPDNYGYTF
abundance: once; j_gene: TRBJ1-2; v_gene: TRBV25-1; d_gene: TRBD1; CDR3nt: TGTGCCAGCAACCGGGACAGGGAAGGCTACACCTTC; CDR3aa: CASNRDREGYTF
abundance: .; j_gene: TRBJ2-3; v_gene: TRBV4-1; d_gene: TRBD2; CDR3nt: TGCGCCAGCAGCCAAGATGGAGCGGGGGGTATAACAGATACGCAGTATTTT; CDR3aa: CASSQDGAGGITDTQYF